The 24 T cell receptor beta chains below all came from one sample that was sequenced in a study of shared clonotypes between healthy human individuals. Produced via immunoSEQ multiplex PCR; TCRdb's table is partial and in-frame only. The repertoire consists of about 2.3 million clones, with just over 90% occurring once and the leading ten covering about 0.41%. The sample comprised naive CD4+ T cells from PBMCs. The subset: CD45RA+ positively selected. Receptors were obtained from a man aged 18 to 30 in good health. Some clones in this sample may be carry-over from other donors' samples.

The rearrangement uses TRBV28 and TRBJ2-1, with D perhaps matching TRBD2 (6 bases). CDR1 and CDR2 from the germline V gene are MDHEN and SYDVKM. V gave up 3 bases and J gave up 6 bases, with 9 bases separating them. The CDR3 covers 13 residues. The CDR3 region is CASSFGGGNEQFF. The CDR3 bases are TGTGCCAGCAGTTTTGGGGGAGGCAATGAGCAGTTCTTC.

As regards this clone: Other DNA sequences of this sample code for an identical CDR3. This sequence joins TRBV29-1 and TRBJ2-7; TRBD1 agrees at 11 bases. Germline-derived CDR1 and CDR2 are SQVTM and ANQGSEA. The V gene end was trimmed by 6 bases and the J gene end by 3 bases; junction bases not matched to a gene: 4. The CDR3 has 13 amino acids. CDR3 region: CSVVGQGVYEQYF. CDR3 bases: TGCAGCGTGGTGGGACAGGGGGTCTACGAGCAGTACTTC.

The V call is TRBV19, the J call TRBJ2-1, with 7 nucleotides matching TRBD1. V was pared by 1 base and J by 14 bases, with 8 bases of the junction left unmatched. Germline V CDR1 and CDR2: LNHDA, SQIVND (reference sequence). The CDR3 totals 13 residues. The CDR3 spells CASSIVQGTEKFF. The DNA for the CDR3 is TGTGCCAGTAGTATAGTACAGGGGACCGAAAAGTTCTTC.

About this clone itself: One junction end disagrees with the germline gene, perhaps due to a read error. The sample has other DNA sequences that encode this CDR3 too. The rearrangement joins TRBV27 to TRBJ2-7, with 11 bases fitting TRBD1. CDR1 MNHEY and CDR2 SMNVEV come from the germline V gene (reference sequence). The CDR3 has 15 amino acids. The CDR3 loop reads CASSARDRGRYEQYF. CDR3 coding DNA: TGTGCCAGCAGTGCCCGGGACAGGGGGAGATACGAGCAGTACTTT.

The gene calls are TRBV15 and TRBJ2-3, with D unresolved. This CDR3 has 13 residues. Trimming left V 1 base short and J 8 bases short, with 10 bases between. The germline gives CDR1 LNHNV, CDR2 YYDKDF (reference sequence). CDR3 protein: CATSRGLGGTQYF. DNA for the CDR3: TGTGCCACCAGCAGAGGGTTAGGTGGTACGCAGTATTTT.

The chain recombines TRBV29-1 with TRBJ2-5; tentatively, D is TRBD2 (6 bases). The CDR3 covers 13 residues. Germline V gives CDR1 SQVTM, CDR2 ANQGSEA. V dropped 7 bases and J dropped 2 bases, with 14 bases sitting between them. This CDR3 is CSGLSAGQETQYF. The CDR3, as DNA: TGCAGCGGGCTCTCTGCGGGGCAAGAGACCCAGTACTTC.

For this clone: Since no conserved phenylalanine or tryptophan closes the CDR3, a read error is the likely cause. J is TRBJ1-2 and V is TRBV28; D gene unclear. The length of the CDR3 is 12 residues. V lost 2 bases to trimming and J lost 4 bases, with 5 bases between them. Germline V gene sequence: CDR1 MDHEN, CDR2 SYDVKM. The CDR3 coding sequence is TGTGCCAGCAGTTTAAGCGCCTATGGCTACACCCTC. It specifies CASSLSAYGYTL.

This chain joins TRBV6-5 and TRBJ2-2; 7 bases are a match to TRBD2. This CDR3 contains 14 residues. V gave up 4 bases and J gave up 5 bases; unmatched junction bases: 4. CDR1 is MNHEY, CDR2 SVGAGI, per germline. Here the CDR3 DNA reads TGTGCCAGCAGTTTGCGGGAGCGAACCGGGGAGCTGTTTTTT. Translation gives CASSLRERTGELFF.

The chain carries TRBV13 and TRBJ2-7; D might be TRBD1 (5 bases). Between the trimmed V and J ends, which lost 2 bases and 3 bases, there was a span of 14 bases. CDR1 is PRHDT and CDR2 is FYEKMQ in the germline V gene (reference sequence). CDR3 length: 15 amino acids. DNA for the CDR3: TGTGCCAGCAGCTTAAGGGCAGGAAGGGGCTACGAGCAGTACTTC. Protein product: CASSLRAGRGYEQYF.

The V gene is TRBV7-2, the J gene TRBJ2-3; TRBD2 matches at 13 bases. J gave up 4 bases and V 5 bases, and 6 bases lay outside the gene matches. CDR3 size: 16 residues. Germline CDR1 reads SGHTA; CDR2 reads FQGNSA. Here the CDR3 reads CASSLRTSGSSDTQYF. The CDR3 bases are TGTGCCAGCAGCCTACGGACTAGCGGGAGCTCAGATACGCAGTATTTT. Supplemented by reference TRBV7-2 and TRBJ2-3, the full variable domain reads GAGVSQSPSNKVTEKGKDVELRCDPISGHTALYWYRQSLGQGLEFLIYFQGNSAPDKSGLPSDRFSAERTGGSVSTLTIQRTQQEDSAVYLCASSLRTSGSSDTQYFGPGTRLTVL.

This sequence joins TRBV6-4 and TRBJ1-5; 8 positions agree with TRBD1. With V trimmed by 5 bases and J by 2 bases, 2 bases remained unmatched. The CDR3 runs 14 residues. CDR1 MRHNA and CDR2 SNTAGT come from the germline V gene. CDR3 amino acids: CASSSQGGNQPQHF. In DNA, the CDR3 is TGTGCCAGCAGTTCACAGGGGGGCAATCAGCCCCAGCATTTT.

Comment on this clone: Additional DNA sequences in this sample encode the identical CDR3. The V gene is TRBV6-5, the J gene TRBJ1-3; D remains ambiguous. The CDR3 covers 13 residues. CDR1 is MNHEY, CDR2 SVGAGI, per germline. The V and J ends lost 4 bases and 3 bases respectively, with 7 bases between them. In DNA, the CDR3 is TGTGCCAGCAGTTCCACTAGTGGAAACACCATATATTTT. It translates to CASSSTSGNTIYF.

The chain carries TRBV27 and TRBJ2-7, with 8 bases aligning to TRBD1. V dropped 1 base and J dropped 3; count of bases not matched to a gene: 5. The CDR3 sequence is 15 residues long. Germline CDR1 is MNHEY and CDR2 is SMNVEV (reference sequence). Here the CDR3 reads CASSLWPGGVYEQYF. The CDR3 DNA reads TGTGCCAGCAGTTTATGGCCAGGGGGCGTCTACGAGCAGTACTTC.

Note on this clone: This specimen includes other DNA sequences encoding the same CDR3. The chain links TRBV5-1 to TRBJ1-4; tentatively, D is TRBD1 (5 bases). Between the trimmed V and J ends, which lost 1 base and 7 bases, there was a span of 11 bases. There are 14 residues in the CDR3. The germline V gene has CDR1 SGHRS and CDR2 YFSETQ. Written as DNA, the CDR3 is TGCGCCAGCAGCTTGCAGGGATTAGGTGAAAAACTGTTTTTT. Its translation: CASSLQGLGEKLFF.

V and J are TRBV7-9 and TRBJ1-2; 8 bases are a match to TRBD1. This CDR3 region has 15 residues. Germline trimming cut 4 bases from V and 4 bases from J; bases unmatched to any gene: 8. The V gene's germline CDR1 is SEHNR and CDR2 FQNEAQ (reference sequence). CDR3 sequence: CASSSSGQGPYGYTF. The CDR3 DNA follows: TGTGCCAGCAGCTCTTCCGGACAGGGCCCCTATGGCTACACCTTC.

V usage is TRBV5-1 and J usage is TRBJ1-5; TRBD1 might be the D (5 bases). There are 16 residues in the CDR3. CDR1 is SGHRS and CDR2 is YFSETQ in the germline V gene. Deletions cut 4 bases from V and 2 bases from J, with 16 bases between. CDR3 sequence: CASSTGEGVGNQPQHF. CDR3 sequence (DNA): TGCGCCAGCAGCACGGGGGAGGGCGTTGGCAATCAGCCCCAGCATTTT. Combining the CDR3 with reference TRBV5-1 and TRBJ1-5 gives the whole variable domain KAGVTQTPRYLIKTRGQQVTLSCSPISGHRSVSWYQQTPGQGLQFLFEYFSETQRNKGNFPGRFSGRQFSNSRSEMNVSTLELGDSALYLCASSTGEGVGNQPQHFGDGTRLSIL.

The sample holds one count of this clone. V gene TRBV19 combines with J gene TRBJ1-2, with D perhaps matching TRBD1 (6 bases). V shed 6 bases and J shed 5 bases, with 10 bases lying between them. The CDR3 has 12 amino acids. The germline V gene encodes CDR1 LNHDA and CDR2 SQIVND (reference sequence). CDR3 residues: CASRDRPYGYTF. The CDR3 bases are TGTGCCAGTAGAGACAGGCCTTATGGCTACACCTTC.

The rearrangement links TRBV4-3 to TRBJ1-2; D is uncertain. V was cut by 0 bases and J by 8 bases, with 10 bases left in between. This CDR3 has 13 amino acids. The germline V gene has CDR1 LGHNA and CDR2 YSLEER. The CDR3 sequence: CASSQDDTGGYTF. In nucleotides, the CDR3 is TGCGCCAGCAGCCAAGACGACACGGGGGGCTACACCTTC.

The chain has TRBV6-1 and TRBJ2-1; D unresolved. Germline CDR1 is MNHNS and CDR2 is SASEGT. With 10 bases removed from V and 9 bases from J, the gap between germline ends came to 19 bases. This CDR3 spans 13 amino acids. The CDR3 DNA follows: TGTGCCACCTCCCCGCCGGTGAATAGTGAGCAGTTCTTC. Translating gives CATSPPVNSEQFF.

The V call is TRBV2, the J call TRBJ1-2, with a possible D match to TRBD1 (5 bases). Trimming pared 5 bases from V and 3 bases from J, leaving 13 bases between. The CDR3 loop spans 14 amino acids. Germline CDR1 SNHLY, CDR2 FYNNEI. The CDR3 DNA reads as TGTGCCAGCAGTAGGACACGAGATTACTATGGCTACACCTTC. This encodes CASSRTRDYYGYTF.

This clone has a handful of counts. The gene calls are TRBV5-1 and TRBJ1-2, with TRBD1 as a possible D gene (5 bases). Germline lookup yields CDR1 SGHRS and CDR2 YFSETQ. The ends were cut back, 5 bases at V and 6 bases at J, with 14 bases in the middle. This CDR3 region has 13 residues. CDR3 loop: CASRPTVDNGYTF. CDR3 DNA: TGCGCCAGCAGACCGACAGTGGACAATGGCTACACCTTC.

This CDR3 is CASRFPGPLGNEKLFF. In DNA form, the CDR3 reads TGTGCCAGCAGATTCCCGGGGCCCCTGGGGAATGAAAAACTGTTTTTT. J is TRBJ1-4 and V is TRBV28; D may be TRBD1 (5 bases). This CDR3 is 16 amino acids long. Trimming took off 6 bases at V and 5 bases at J, with 19 bases between the two ends. Germline V gene data show CDR1 as MDHEN and CDR2 as SYDVKM.

This chain links TRBV2 with TRBJ2-2; 9 bases fit TRBD2. The V and J ends lost 7 bases and 6 bases, in that order; junction bases with no gene match: 12. Germline loops: CDR1 SNHLY, CDR2 FYNNEI. The CDR3 loop spans 16 amino acids. In DNA form, the CDR3 reads TGTGCCAGCAAGGCCCGGGAGAGCGGGAGGTCCGGGGAGCTGTTTTTT. The encoded protein is CASKARESGRSGELFF.

V usage is TRBV10-3 and J usage is TRBJ1-6; TRBD1 might be the D (6 bases). The CDR3 totals 14 residues. From germline, CDR1 is ENHRY and CDR2 SYGVKD. V dropped 4 bases and J dropped 8 bases, with 12 bases sitting between them. The CDR3 sequence is CAISVTDRDSPLHF. The CDR3, as DNA: TGTGCCATCAGTGTAACGGACAGAGATTCACCCCTCCACTTT.